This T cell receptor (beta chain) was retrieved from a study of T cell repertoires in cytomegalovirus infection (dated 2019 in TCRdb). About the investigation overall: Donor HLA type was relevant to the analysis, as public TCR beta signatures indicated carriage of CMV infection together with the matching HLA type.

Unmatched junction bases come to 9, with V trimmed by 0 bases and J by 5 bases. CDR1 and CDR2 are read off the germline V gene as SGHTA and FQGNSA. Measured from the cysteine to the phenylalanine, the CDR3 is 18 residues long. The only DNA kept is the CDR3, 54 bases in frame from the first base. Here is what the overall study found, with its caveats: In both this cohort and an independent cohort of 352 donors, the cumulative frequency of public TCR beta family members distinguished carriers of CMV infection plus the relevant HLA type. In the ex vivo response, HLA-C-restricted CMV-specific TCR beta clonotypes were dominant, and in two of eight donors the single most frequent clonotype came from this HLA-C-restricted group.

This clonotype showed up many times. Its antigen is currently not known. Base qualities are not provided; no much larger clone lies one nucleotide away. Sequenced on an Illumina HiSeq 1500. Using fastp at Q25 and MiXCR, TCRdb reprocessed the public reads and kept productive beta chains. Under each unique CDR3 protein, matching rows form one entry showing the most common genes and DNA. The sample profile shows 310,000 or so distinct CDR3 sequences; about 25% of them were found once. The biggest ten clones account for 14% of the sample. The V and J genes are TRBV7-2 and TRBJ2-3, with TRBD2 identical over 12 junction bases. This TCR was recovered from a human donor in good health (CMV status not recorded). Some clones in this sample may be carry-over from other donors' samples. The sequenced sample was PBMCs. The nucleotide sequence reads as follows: TGTGCCAGCAGCTTAGCAGGCCCTAGCGGGAGGGGAAGAGATACGCAGTATTTT. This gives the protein CASSLAGPSGRGRDTQYF. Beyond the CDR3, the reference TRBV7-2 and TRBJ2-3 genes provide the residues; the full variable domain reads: GAGVSQSPSNKVTEKGKDVELRCDPISGHTALYWYRQSLGQGLEFLIYFQGNSAPDKSGLPSDRFSAERTGGSVSTLTIQRTQQEDSAVYLCASSLAGPSGRGRDTQYFGPGTRLTVL.